A single sample gave rise to the 32 T cell receptor beta chains below, sequenced in a study of blood T cell repertoires in COVID-19. The table came from immunoSEQ multiplex PCR; TCRdb's copy has only in-frame clones and leaves some out. The sample has about 86,000 clones, approximately 86% seen once. The sequenced material came from peripheral blood. These TCRs come from a man aged 50 to 59 with acute or convalescent COVID-19.

The chain recombines TRBV5-1 with TRBJ2-7; TRBD1 might be the D (6 bases). Per the germline V gene, CDR1 is SGHRS and CDR2 is YFSETQ. This CDR3 has 14 residues. The V gene lost 3 bases and the J gene lost 2 bases, with 12 bases spanning the gap. CDR3 amino acids: CASSSREGAYEQYF. As DNA, the CDR3 is TGCGCCAGCAGCTCCCGAGAGGGGGCCTACGAGCAGTACTTC.

CDR3 amino acids: CASSPGGNTIYF. CDR3 bases: TGTGCCAGCAGTCCCGGCGGGAACACCATATATTTT. The V gene is TRBV6-5, the J gene TRBJ1-3; D remains unclear. The germline gives CDR1 MNHEY, CDR2 SVGAGI. The CDR3 sequence is 12 residues long. The ends were cut back, 5 bases at V and 7 bases at J, with 9 bases in the middle.

The gene calls are TRBV6-6 and TRBJ2-3; D gene unclear. Germline loops: CDR1 MNHNY, CDR2 SVGAGI (reference sequence). The V end was cut by 3 bases, the J end by 2 bases, with 9 bases between. The CDR3 has 14 residues. The CDR3 loop is CASSYTPPTDTQYF. The CDR3 DNA sequence: TGTGCCAGCAGTTATACACCTCCCACAGATACGCAGTATTTT.

This CDR3 reads CASSRGLEPDTQYF. The DNA for the CDR3 is TGTGCCAGCAGCCGTGGACTAGAACCAGATACGCAGTATTTT. The rearrangement joins TRBV11-2 to TRBJ2-3; TRBD2 matches at 7 bases. The CDR3 extends over 14 amino acids. V lost 5 bases and J lost 4; bases outside the gene matches: 6. The V gene's germline CDR1 is SGHAT and CDR2 FQNNGV.

The chain uses TRBV6-5 and TRBJ1-5, with TRBD1 matching over 9 bases. CDR3 length: 16 amino acids. V trimming: 0 bases; J trimming: 6 bases; junction bases outside the gene matches: 6. The germline V gene has CDR1 MNHEY and CDR2 SVGAGI. CDR3 amino acids: CASSYSGQGGPQPQHF. The DNA for the CDR3 is TGTGCCAGCAGTTACTCGGGACAGGGAGGCCCTCAGCCCCAGCATTTT.

This clone appeared once. The chain has TRBV28 and TRBJ1-4, with D possibly matching TRBD1 (6 bases). In germline, CDR1 is MDHEN, CDR2 SYDVKM. The CDR3 totals 15 residues. V was pared by 2 bases and J by 4 bases, with 11 bases between. The CDR3, as DNA: TGTGCCAGCAGTTTAGTGACAGGTCATAATGAAAAACTGTTTTTT. Translated, it gives CASSLVTGHNEKLFF.

The chain is built from TRBV4-2 and TRBJ2-7; TRBD2 matches at 7 bases. The CDR3 length is 17 residues. Germline V gives CDR1 LGHNA, CDR2 YNFKEQ. Germline trimming cut 0 bases from V and 0 bases from J; bases unmatched to any gene: 8. The CDR3, as DNA: TGTGCCAGCAGCCAAGACCTTTTGGGACTATTCTCCTACGAGCAGTACTTC. The encoded protein is CASSQDLLGLFSYEQYF.

The rearrangement uses TRBV28 and TRBJ1-2; 10 bases align to TRBD1. With V trimmed by 9 bases and J by 7 bases, 8 bases remained unmatched. The CDR3 is 13 amino acids. Germline lookup yields CDR1 MDHEN and CDR2 SYDVKM. CDR3 amino acids: CASGLGTGVGYTF. Here the CDR3 DNA reads TGTGCCAGTGGTTTGGGGACAGGGGTTGGCTACACCTTC.

This clone was recorded only once. The chain carries TRBV9 and TRBJ2-7, with D tentatively TRBD2 (6 bases). The CDR3 is made up of 15 amino acids. With 0 bases removed from V and 3 bases from J, the gap between germline ends came to 13 bases. Per germline, CDR1 SGDLS and CDR2 YYNGEE. The CDR3 reads CASSVAWGVVYEQYF. CDR3 coding DNA: TGTGCCAGCAGCGTAGCTTGGGGGGTGGTCTACGAGCAGTACTTC.

The rearrangement links TRBV6-5 to TRBJ1-5; no reliable D call. Trimming shortened V by 5 bases and J by 5 bases, and 13 bases separated the two germline ends. CDR1 and CDR2 from the germline V gene are MNHEY and SVGAGI. The CDR3 is 14 amino acids. The CDR3 loop is CASSRQVGDQPQHF. Here the CDR3 DNA reads TGTGCCAGCAGTCGCCAGGTGGGAGATCAGCCCCAGCATTTT.

This chain uses TRBV4-1 with TRBJ2-7; the match to TRBD1 covers 8 bases. The CDR3 totals 14 residues. With V trimmed by 1 base and J by 5 bases, 4 bases remained unmatched. Germline V gene sequence: CDR1 MGHRA, CDR2 YSYEKL. CDR3 residues: CASSQGTGTDEQYF. The DNA for the CDR3 is TGCGCCAGCAGCCAAGGGACAGGGACGGACGAGCAGTACTTC.

CDR3 nucleotides: TGCGCCAGCAGCAAAAGAGCCGGGGGAGAGCAGTACTTC. Amino acid sequence: CASSKRAGGEQYF. The chain employs TRBV4-1 and TRBJ2-7; D is possibly TRBD2 (6 bases). The CDR3 runs to 13 residues. Deletions cut 5 bases from V and 7 bases from J, with 15 bases between. CDR1 MGHRA and CDR2 YSYEKL come from the germline V gene.

This clone occurred once. The V gene is TRBV7-3, the J gene TRBJ1-2; TRBD1 matches 8 bases. The germline gives CDR1 SGHTA, CDR2 FQGTGA. The CDR3 runs to 14 residues. Trimming cost V 6 bases and J 4 bases; bases outside gene matches: 7. CDR3 nucleotide sequence: TGTGCCAGCAGTCATAAACAGGGGGGCTATGGCTACACCTTC. It yields the protein CASSHKQGGYGYTF.

The chain carries TRBV7-2 and TRBJ2-5, with TRBD1 as a possible D gene (5 bases). Trimming left V 5 bases short and J 5 bases short, with 12 bases between. The CDR3 sequence is 13 residues long. The germline V gene has CDR1 SGHTA and CDR2 FQGNSA. The CDR3 reads CASSPTAQETQYF. CDR3 nucleotides: TGTGCCAGCAGCCCGACAGCCCAGGAGACCCAGTACTTC.

This sequence joins TRBV18 and TRBJ1-5; D remains ambiguous. The CDR3 is made up of 17 amino acids. V lost 6 bases to trimming and J lost 0 bases, with 18 bases between them. Germline V gives CDR1 KGHSH, CDR2 LQKENI. As DNA, the CDR3 is TGTGCCAGCTCGCCTACACAGCAAACCTATAGCAATCAGCCCCAGCATTTT. As protein: CASSPTQQTYSNQPQHF.

V and J are TRBV24-1 and TRBJ2-1; the match to TRBD1 covers 7 bases. This CDR3 is built from 12 residues. The trim removed 5 bases at V and 9 bases at J, leaving 3 bases unmatched. Germline V gives CDR1 KGHDR, CDR2 SFDVKD. The DNA for the CDR3 is TGTGCCACCAGTGGACAGGGCCCTGAGCAGTTCTTC. This codes for CATSGQGPEQFF.

The rearrangement uses TRBV5-5 and TRBJ1-3; TRBD1 aligns across 8 bases. Losses at the gene ends were 4 bases for V and 1 base for J; bases not matched to a gene: 7. Germline V CDR1 and CDR2: SGHKS, YYEKEE (reference sequence). The CDR3 has 16 residues. The CDR3 here is CASSTGQGGSGNTIYF. CDR3 in DNA: TGTGCCAGCAGCACCGGACAGGGTGGGTCTGGAAACACCATATATTTT.

This rearrangement joins TRBV19 to TRBJ2-5; tentatively, D is TRBD2 (7 bases). This CDR3 contains 14 residues. The germline gives CDR1 LNHDA, CDR2 SQIVND (reference sequence). Deletions cut 3 bases from V and 5 bases from J, with 13 bases between. CDR3 sequence reads: CASSMAQGGETQYF. For the CDR3, the DNA is TGTGCCAGTAGTATGGCACAGGGAGGGGAGACCCAGTACTTC.

The chain couples TRBV28 to TRBJ1-5; perhaps TRBD1 as D (6 bases). There are 14 residues in the CDR3. Germline V gene data show CDR1 as MDHEN and CDR2 as SYDVKM. Deletions cut 1 base from V and 6 bases from J, with 10 bases between. The CDR3 sequence is CASSLYRAPQPQHF. The CDR3 nucleotides read TGTGCCAGCAGTTTATACAGGGCTCCTCAGCCCCAGCATTTT.

The rearrangement links TRBV11-2 to TRBJ2-1; 9 bases are shared with TRBD1. The CDR3 sequence is 17 residues long. Germline assignment: CDR1 SGHAT and CDR2 FQNNGV. V was pared by 5 bases and J by 0 bases, with 8 bases of the junction left unmatched. CDR3 loop: CASSAPGQGTSYNEQFF. The CDR3 DNA reads TGTGCCAGCAGCGCGCCCGGACAGGGGACCTCCTACAATGAGCAGTTCTTC.

V and J are TRBV7-2 and TRBJ1-2, with 8 bases aligning to TRBD1. CDR3 length equals 16 residues. J was trimmed by 3 bases and V by 5 bases; bases with no gene match: 11. The germline V gene has CDR1 SGHTA and CDR2 FQGNSA. The CDR3 spells CASSARPGQEDYGYTF. The CDR3 coding sequence is TGTGCCAGCAGCGCGAGACCGGGACAGGAGGACTATGGCTACACCTTC.

The chain has TRBV12-3 or TRBV12-4 and TRBJ2-7; 12 nucleotides match TRBD2. V dropped 10 bases and J dropped 6; count of bases not matched to a gene: 7. The CDR3 is 13 amino acids. CDR3 coding DNA: TGTGCCACTTCGACTAGCGGGAGTCGCGAGCAGTACTTC. Encoded protein: CATSTSGSREQYF.

This chain uses TRBV3-1 (or the pseudogene TRBV3-2) with TRBJ1-5, with D perhaps matching TRBD1 (5 bases). CDR3 length: 13 amino acids. Germline V gene sequence: CDR1 LGHDT, CDR2 YNNKEL (reference sequence). The V end was cut by 4 bases, the J end by 4 bases, with 8 bases between. The CDR3 region is CASSLRVNQPQHF. The CDR3 DNA reads TGTGCCAGCAGCCTCAGGGTTAATCAGCCCCAGCATTTT.

The chain links TRBV27 to TRBJ2-2, with TRBD2 identical over 7 bases. V was pared by 5 bases and J by 6 bases, with 12 bases of the junction left unmatched. Germline V lookup: CDR1 MNHEY, CDR2 SMNVEV (reference sequence). The CDR3 consists of 16 residues. The DNA of the CDR3 is TGTGCCAGCAGTGTAACTAGCGTAGAAGGACCCGGGGAGCTGTTTTTT. Translation gives CASSVTSVEGPGELFF.

The chain combines TRBV28 with TRBJ1-4; 9 positions agree with TRBD1. CDR1 and CDR2 from the germline V gene are MDHEN and SYDVKM. The junction had 3 bases not matched to a gene; V was cut back by 6 bases and J by 4 bases. The CDR3 totals 14 residues. The CDR3 bases are TGTGCCAGCAGAACGGACAGGGGTAATGAAAAACTGTTTTTT. Protein sequence: CASRTDRGNEKLFF.

V is TRBV4-3 and J is TRBJ2-5, with 12 positions matching TRBD2. CDR3 length: 18 amino acids. V shed 0 bases and J 2 bases; nucleotides not matched to a gene: 7. Germline CDR1 is LGHNA and CDR2 is YSLEER. This CDR3 reads CASSQDPRLAGEQETQYF. DNA for the CDR3: TGCGCCAGCAGCCAAGATCCCCGACTAGCGGGGGAGCAAGAGACCCAGTACTTC.

This clone was seen only once. This chain links TRBV30 with TRBJ2-1, with TRBD2 matching 7 bases. This CDR3 region has 15 residues. From germline, CDR1 is GTSNPN and CDR2 SVGIG (reference sequence). V was clipped by 2 bases and J by 3 bases; unmatched bases: 7. The CDR3 DNA is TGTGCCTGGAGTAGCGGGACTACAAACTACAATGAGCAGTTCTTC. Protein product: CAWSSGTTNYNEQFF.

This rearrangement joins TRBV7-9 to TRBJ2-5; maybe TRBD2 (6 bases). In germline, CDR1 is SEHNR, CDR2 FQNEAQ (reference sequence). The CDR3 contains 15 residues. Trimming cost V 0 bases and J 2 bases, with 10 bases left between them. CDR3 nucleotides: TGTGCCAGCAGCTTAGCAGGGGAGGTACAAGAGACCCAGTACTTC. Protein product: CASSLAGEVQETQYF.

The chain is built from TRBV5-1 and TRBJ2-3, with 14 bases lining up with TRBD2. The CDR3 consists of 17 residues. Germline CDR1 SGHRS, CDR2 YFSETQ. With 4 bases clipped from V and 1 base from J, the junction kept 5 bases outside the gene matches. DNA of the CDR3: TGCGCCAGCAGCCCACCGGGACTAGCGGGGGGCACAGATACGCAGTATTTT. This sequence encodes CASSPPGLAGGTDTQYF.

This chain joins TRBV29-1 and TRBJ1-6, with D possibly being TRBD1 (6 bases). V lost 5 bases, J lost 8 bases, and 13 bases lay in between. CDR3 length: 13 residues. Germline V gene sequence: CDR1 SQVTM, CDR2 ANQGSEA. The CDR3 region is CSVRLDSYSPLHF. In nucleotides, the CDR3 is TGCAGCGTTCGGTTGGACAGCTATTCACCCCTCCACTTT. The variable domain in full, completed from reference TRBV29-1 and TRBJ1-6, reads SAVISQKPSRDICQRGTSLTIQCQVDSQVTMMFWYRQQPGQSLTLIATANQGSEATYESGFVIDKFPISRPNLTFSTLTVSNMSPEDSSIYLCSVRLDSYSPLHFGNGTRLTVT.

This clone was seen a single time. The chain joins TRBV7-9 to TRBJ1-3; 7 positions match TRBD1. V was pared by 5 bases and J by 0 bases, with 10 bases of the junction left unmatched. Germline values: CDR1 SEHNR, CDR2 FQNEAQ (reference sequence). The CDR3 contains 17 residues. The CDR3 DNA sequence: TGTGCCAGCAGCCCTATACCGGGACAGATCTCTGGAAACACCATATATTTT. It translates to CASSPIPGQISGNTIYF.

V is TRBV10-1 and J is TRBJ2-1; 9 nucleotides agree with TRBD2. The CDR3 loop spans 14 amino acids. Germline V gene lookup returns CDR1 WNHNN and CDR2 SYGVQD (reference sequence). Trimming removed 6 bases from V and 6 bases from J; junction bases left unmatched: 6. Here the CDR3 DNA reads TGCGCCAGCAGCTCTAGCGGGATTGTCAATGAGCAGTTCTTC. The encoded protein is CASSSSGIVNEQFF.